The TCR beta chain described here comes from a study of blood T cell repertoires in COVID-19. Study information: Samples representing acute and convalescent COVID-19 were sourced from the United States, Italy and Spain. T cells, B-cell-depleted T cells, or PBMCs provided the cDNA or gDNA that served as material.

Per the original methods: The authors estimated nucleated cell counts from reference gene primer amplification. Measured with immunoSEQ multiplex PCR; TCRdb has only the in-frame clones, and not every one. V and J calls and clone size are as listed in that table; D and trimming were resolved from the DNA. The sample lists 150,000 to 200,000 clones, over 75% occurring once. The CDR3 has 15 residues. Trimming left V 2 bases short and J 4 bases short, with 13 bases between. CDR1 is SGHRS, CDR2 YFSETQ, per germline. This chain links TRBV5-1 with TRBJ2-1; the D gene is possibly TRBD2 (6 bases). Material for sequencing was peripheral blood. The source is a human donor in a cohort sampled during active COVID-19. CDR3 coding DNA: TGCGCCAGCAGCTTAGTCGGGAGTTCATACAATGAGCAGTTCTTC. Translation: CASSLVGSSYNEQFF.